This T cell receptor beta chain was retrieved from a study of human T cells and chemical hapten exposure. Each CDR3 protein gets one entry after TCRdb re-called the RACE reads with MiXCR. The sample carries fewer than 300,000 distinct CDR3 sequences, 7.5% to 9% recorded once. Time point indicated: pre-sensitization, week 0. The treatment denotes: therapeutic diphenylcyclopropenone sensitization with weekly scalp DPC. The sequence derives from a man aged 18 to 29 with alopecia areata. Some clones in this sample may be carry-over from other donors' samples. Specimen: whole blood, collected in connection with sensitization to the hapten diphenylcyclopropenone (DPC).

The CDR3 spells CASSQVLNEKLFF. The CDR3 bases are TGCGCCAGCAGCCAAGTCCTAAATGAAAAACTGTTTTTT. The V gene is TRBV4-1, the J gene TRBJ1-4; D not resolved. Germline loops: CDR1 MGHRA, CDR2 YSYEKL. Trimming took 1 base from V and 5 from J, leaving 5 bases between them. This CDR3 is built from 13 residues.